Following are 7 T cell receptor beta chains from one sample sequenced in a study of control samples from healthy donors and cancer patients. The assay was immunoSEQ multiplex PCR, and TCRdb's table has in-frame clones only and misses some. The sample has under 150,000 clones, roughly 86% seen once. The sample comprised blood. These receptors all come from a man between 60 and 75 years old in good health.

The chain joins TRBV18 to TRBJ2-6, with 9 positions matching TRBD1. There are 17 residues in the CDR3. With V trimmed by 3 bases and J by 2 bases, 5 bases remained unmatched. The germline gives CDR1 KGHSH, CDR2 LQKENI. The CDR3 region is CASSPGQGLAGANVLTF. The DNA of the CDR3 is TGTGCCAGCTCACCGGGACAGGGATTAGCTGGGGCCAACGTCCTGACTTTC.

This clone was seen just once. The V gene is TRBV5-1, the J gene TRBJ2-3; the D gene is possibly TRBD2 (6 bases). The V gene's germline CDR1 is SGHRS and CDR2 YFSETQ. CDR3 length: 15 amino acids. The V gene lost 2 bases and the J gene lost 4 bases, with 14 bases spanning the gap. The CDR3 DNA reads as TGCGCCAGCAGCTTCGGGGGACGAGGCGCAGATACGCAGTATTTT. It specifies CASSFGGRGADTQYF.

The V gene is TRBV3-1 (or the pseudogene TRBV3-2), the J gene TRBJ2-7; possible D gene TRBD2, 6 bases. Germline V gene lookup returns CDR1 LGHDT and CDR2 YNNKEL (reference sequence). Between the trimmed V and J ends, which lost 0 bases and 7 bases, there was a span of 19 bases. The CDR3 sequence is 16 residues long. The CDR3 region is CASSQDGASDGGEQYF. The CDR3 DNA follows: TGTGCCAGCAGCCAAGATGGGGCTTCGGACGGAGGGGAGCAGTACTTC.

The chain has TRBV2 and TRBJ2-5, with D perhaps TRBD1 (5 bases). Trimming pared 7 bases from V and 2 bases from J, leaving 11 bases between. Germline lookup yields CDR1 SNHLY and CDR2 FYNNEI. The CDR3 extends over 13 amino acids. The CDR3 reads CASTRVGQETQYF. DNA of the CDR3: TGTGCCAGCACCAGGGTTGGACAAGAGACCCAGTACTTC.

V gene TRBV5-4 combines with J gene TRBJ1-1; no clear D. The V end lost 5 bases, the J end lost 1 base, and 6 bases lay between the germline ends. Germline CDR1 and CDR2: SGHNT and YYREEE (reference sequence). The CDR3 spans 12 residues. The CDR3 region is CASRNENTEAFF. CDR3 DNA sequence: TGTGCCAGCAGGAATGAGAACACTGAAGCTTTCTTT.

The chain is built from TRBV29-1 and TRBJ2-1; weak D call: TRBD2 (5 bases). V lost 0 bases and J 2 bases, leaving 8 bases between the germline ends. Per germline, CDR1 SQVTM and CDR2 ANQGSEA. CDR3 length: 14 amino acids. CDR3 coding DNA: TGCAGCGTTGAAGATGGGAGAGCCTACAATGAGCAGTTCTTC. Protein product: CSVEDGRAYNEQFF.

The chain uses TRBV4-1 and TRBJ2-3; D might be TRBD2 (7 bases). This CDR3 spans 16 amino acids. Germline CDR1 MGHRA, CDR2 YSYEKL. V gave up 3 bases and J gave up 6 bases, with 19 bases separating them. Written as DNA, the CDR3 is TGCGCCAGCAGCCAGGACCGGGGGGCGGGGGCGGATACGCAGTATTTT. Translation gives CASSQDRGAGADTQYF.